This is a list of T cell receptor beta chains from one sample in a study of T cell responses to AZD1222 COVID-19 vaccine. Profiling relied on immunoSEQ multiplex PCR, and the TCRdb table lists in-frame clones only, not all of them. The repertoire includes roughly 140,000 clones, under 95% of them detected once, and 4.5% to 6.5% sits in the top ten. This material consisted of peripheral blood, taken on day 0 of AZD1222 vaccination. These TCRs come from an adult in good health. Both conserved end residues are part of each CDR3. The order of the fields is J gene, D gene, V gene, clone size, CDR3 DNA, CDR3 protein. D genes are given only for firm matches. Only part of the rows carry a size: once, few, many, or a class if the clone is expanded.

TRBJ2-7,NA,TRBV10-3,NA,TGTGCCATCAGCTCGACAGGGAGGTCCGACGAGCAGTACTTC,CAISSTGRSDEQYF
TRBJ2-7,TRBD1,TRBV7-9,NA,TGTGCCAGCAGCTTATACACGGCGGGACAGGTCTCCTACGAGCAGTACTTC,CASSLYTAGQVSYEQYF
TRBJ1-5,NA,TRBV6-5,NA,TGTGCCAGCAGGGCAGGTGATCCTCAGCCCCAGCATTTT,CASRAGDPQPQHF
TRBJ1-5,NA,TRBV30,NA,TGTGCCTGGAGTGTAGGGGCTAGTCAGCCCCAGCATTTT,CAWSVGASQPQHF
TRBJ2-7,TRBD2,TRBV27,NA,TGTGCCAGCAGTTCGGGACTAGCGGGAGGGCGTGAGCAGTACTTC,CASSSGLAGGREQYF
TRBJ1-4,TRBD1,TRBV6-1,NA,TGTGCCAGCAGTGATAGGAGGCAGGGGGCGTTTGAAAAACTGTTTTTT,CASSDRRQGAFEKLFF
TRBJ1-1,NA,TRBV28,NA,TGTGCCAGCAGCCCCAGGACAAGGTGGAACACTGAAGCTTTCTTT,CASSPRTRWNTEAFF
TRBJ1-4,NA,TRBV30,NA,TGTGCCTGGAGGGGCGGGGCTTACAGTGAAAAACTGTTTTTT,CAWRGGAYSEKLFF
TRBJ1-2,NA,TRBV28,NA,TGTGCCAGCAGCCTGAGACAGTATGGCTACACCTTC,CASSLRQYGYTF
TRBJ2-7,TRBD2,TRBV19,NA,TGTGCCAGTAGTAAGAAGCGGGAGACCTACGAGCAGTACTTC,CASSKKRETYEQYF
TRBJ2-7,TRBD2,TRBV7-9,NA,TGTGCCAGCAGCCCCGGACTAGCGGGAGTATACGAGCAGTACTTC,CASSPGLAGVYEQYF
TRBJ1-5,TRBD1,TRBV7-9,NA,TGTGCCAGCAGCCTTGGGACAGGGCTTCAGCCCCAGCATTTT,CASSLGTGLQPQHF
TRBJ1-2,NA,TRBV16,NA,TGTGCCAGCAGCCAAGCAGGGGACTATGGCTACACCTTC,CASSQAGDYGYTF
TRBJ1-1,NA,TRBV6-1,NA,TGTGCCAGCAGTGAAGGGGGTCGGCGGGACACTGAAGCTTTCTTT,CASSEGGRRDTEAFF
TRBJ2-3,NA,TRBV6-1,NA,TGTGCCAGCAGTGACAACTTAGGCACAGATACGCAGTATTTT,CASSDNLGTDTQYF
TRBJ2-3,TRBD1,TRBV6-2/TRBV6-3,NA,TGTGCCAGCAGCCTCGGGACAGAAACAGATACGCAGTATTTT,CASSLGTETDTQYF
TRBJ2-2,TRBD1,TRBV5-1,NA,TGCGCCAGCAGCTGGGACAGGGCAAGCACCGGGGAGCTGTTTTTT,CASSWDRASTGELFF
TRBJ2-6,TRBD1,TRBV7-3,NA,TGTGCCAGCAGCTCACGTGGACAGGGGGCTAGGGCCAACGTCCTGACTTTC,CASSSRGQGARANVLTF
TRBJ2-7,NA,TRBV2,once,TGTGCCAGCAGCGTATTATCCTACGAGCAGTACTTC,CASSVLSYEQYF
TRBJ2-1,NA,TRBV7-2,NA,TGTGCCAGCAGCTTAGTTCCCATAGGTAAGGTCTACAATGAGCAGTTCTTC,CASSLVPIGKVYNEQFF
TRBJ2-1,NA,TRBV2,NA,TGTGCCAGCAAAGGGACTCATACTTCCTACAATGAGCAGTTCTTC,CASKGTHTSYNEQFF
TRBJ1-2,TRBD1,TRBV18,NA,TGTGCCAGCTCACCACTACAGGGGGCAGAGGGCTACACCTTC,CASSPLQGAEGYTF
TRBJ2-1,NA,TRBV9,NA,TGTGCCAGCAGCGTTTGGGGCCGGGAGCAGTTCTTC,CASSVWGREQFF
TRBJ2-7,TRBD2,TRBV30,once,TGTGCCTGGAGTGTACCAGTAGCGGGAGGGCCGCGTCCCCTTCCCTACGAGCAGTACTTC,CAWSVPVAGGPRPLPYEQYF
TRBJ1-1,NA,TRBV7-9,once,TGTGCCAGCAGCTTCGGACTCGGGACTTTAGCAGGGGACACTGAAGCTTTCTTT,CASSFGLGTLAGDTEAFF
TRBJ2-2,TRBD2,TRBV5-4,NA,TGTGCCAGCACCATAAGCGGGGTCGGGGAGCTGTTTTTT,CASTISGVGELFF
TRBJ1-5,TRBD1,TRBV5-6,NA,TGTGCCAGCAGCTTCGGGGACAGGCGCGGTCAGCCCCAGCATTTT,CASSFGDRRGQPQHF
TRBJ2-1,TRBD2,TRBV11-2,NA,TGTGCCAGCAGCTCATCTAGCGGGACGTACAATGAGCAGTTCTTC,CASSSSSGTYNEQFF
TRBJ2-5,NA,TRBV7-2,NA,TGTGCCAGCAGCTTTGTTACAGGGGGGGTGGAGACCCAGTACTTC,CASSFVTGGVETQYF
TRBJ1-3,TRBD1,TRBV23-1,NA,TGCGCCAGCAGTCCGGGGCAGGGGGCAATTGGAAACACCATATATTTT,CASSPGQGAIGNTIYF
TRBJ2-7,NA,TRBV7-2,NA,TGTGCCAGCAGCTCAAGAGCGGGCGAGCAGTACTTC,CASSSRAGEQYF